The 25 T cell receptor beta chains listed next were all sequenced from one sample in a study of control samples from healthy donors and cancer patients. Repertoires were generated with immunoSEQ multiplex PCR, while TCRdb's copy carries only in-frame clones and drops some. The sample yields 100,000 to 150,000 clones, about 90% seen once. Input material: blood. These receptors were taken from a man younger than 30 in good health.

The chain is built from TRBV12-3 or TRBV12-4 and TRBJ1-2, with D perhaps TRBD1 (5 bases). V was cut by 3 bases and J by 6 bases, with 11 bases left in between. The CDR3 contains 13 residues. The CDR3 is CASSFRGEHGYTF. For the CDR3, the DNA is TGTGCCAGCAGTTTCAGAGGGGAACATGGCTACACCTTC.

The gene calls are TRBV5-1 and TRBJ2-7; a possible D gene is TRBD1 (6 bases). CDR3 length equals 12 residues. The germline V gene has CDR1 SGHRS and CDR2 YFSETQ. The V end lost 4 bases, the J end lost 3 bases, and 8 bases lay between the germline ends. The DNA of the CDR3 is TGCGCCAGCAGCCAGACAGGCTACGAGCAGTACTTC. Its translation: CASSQTGYEQYF.

The chain joins TRBV12-3 or TRBV12-4 to TRBJ1-2, with D unresolved. This CDR3 is built from 12 residues. Trimming stripped 6 bases from V and 5 bases from J, with 10 bases between. CDR3: CASSWGVYGYTF. The CDR3 DNA reads TGTGCCAGCAGCTGGGGAGTGTATGGCTACACCTTC.

The rearrangement uses TRBV4-1 and TRBJ2-7; 9 nucleotides align to TRBD2. The V segment lost 3 bases and the J segment 4 bases; nucleotides outside the gene matches: 7. Germline CDR1 is MGHRA and CDR2 is YSYEKL. The CDR3 totals 15 residues. For the CDR3, the DNA is TGCGCCAGCAGCCAGGCTCTAGCGGGGCTTTACGAGCAGTACTTC. As protein: CASSQALAGLYEQYF.

This chain joins TRBV19 and TRBJ2-3; D is unclear. The germline gives CDR1 LNHDA, CDR2 SQIVND (reference sequence). The CDR3 has 13 residues. Deletions cut 4 bases from V and 2 bases from J, with 7 bases between. The CDR3: CASSTAITDTQYF. CDR3 bases: TGTGCCAGTAGTACCGCAATCACAGATACGCAGTATTTT.

The V call is TRBV7-3, the J call TRBJ2-3; 11 nucleotides match TRBD2. The junction had 8 bases not matched to a gene; V was cut back by 0 bases and J by 6 bases. This CDR3 is 17 amino acids long. CDR1 and CDR2 (germline): SGHTA, FQGTGA. The CDR3, as DNA: TGTGCCAGCAGCTTAACGAGTGCTAGCGGGAGGCGGGATACGCAGTATTTT. Residues: CASSLTSASGRRDTQYF.

This clone was seen more than once but under ten times. The genes are TRBV5-1 and TRBJ2-1; perhaps TRBD1 as D (5 bases). The CDR3 sequence is 11 residues long. Germline assignment: CDR1 SGHRS and CDR2 YFSETQ. Trimming removed 4 bases at V and 9 bases at J, with 8 bases between. The CDR3 reads CASSDQGEQFF. The CDR3 DNA follows: TGCGCCAGCAGCGACCAGGGTGAGCAGTTCTTC.

The chain employs TRBV7-3 and TRBJ2-7; possibly TRBD1 or TRBD2 for D (5 bases each). This CDR3 comprises 14 residues. The germline V gene has CDR1 SGHTA and CDR2 FQGTGA. V lost 3 bases, J lost 1 base, and 10 bases lay in between. CDR3 sequence: CASSFGDRSYEQYF. The CDR3 nucleotides read TGTGCCAGCAGCTTTGGGGACCGGTCCTACGAGCAGTACTTC.

The rearrangement links TRBV25-1 to TRBJ2-3; D not certain. CDR3 length: 12 residues. The germline V gene has CDR1 MGHDK and CDR2 SYGVNS. V was pared by 2 bases and J by 4 bases, with 4 bases between. The DNA for the CDR3 is TGTGCCAGCAGTGAAGGCGCAGATACGCAGTATTTT. Amino acids: CASSEGADTQYF.

The V and J genes are TRBV2 and TRBJ2-3, with D hard to call. The CDR3 is 14 residues long. V lost 11 bases to trimming and J lost 0 bases, with 15 bases between them. From germline, CDR1 is SNHLY and CDR2 FYNNEI. In DNA, the CDR3 is TGTGCCCTCACCCCCCTCCCTAGCACAGATACGCAGTATTTT. It codes for CALTPLPSTDTQYF.

The chain has TRBV14 and TRBJ1-5, with D perhaps TRBD1 (5 bases). Trimming shortened V by 4 bases and J by 2 bases, and 9 bases separated the two germline ends. Germline CDR1 and CDR2: SGHDN and FVKESK. CDR3 length: 14 amino acids. For the CDR3, the DNA is TGTGCCAGCAGCCCGGGGGGAGGCAATCAGCCCCAGCATTTT. This encodes CASSPGGGNQPQHF. Based on the CDR3 plus reference TRBV14 and TRBJ1-5, the full variable domain is EAGVTQFPSHSVIEKGQTVTLRCDPISGHDNLYWYRRVMGKEIKFLLHFVKESKQDESGMPNNRFLAERTGGTYSTLKVQPAELEDSGVYFCASSPGGGNQPQHFGDGTRLSIL.

The chain couples TRBV5-4 to TRBJ2-3; D not resolved. Germline loops: CDR1 SGHNT, CDR2 YYREEE (reference sequence). The CDR3 totals 14 residues. The V end lost 0 bases, the J end lost 5 bases, and 10 bases lay between the germline ends. CDR3 nucleotides: TGTGCCAGCAGCTTGGAAAACTGGGTAGATACGCAGTATTTT. Its protein product is CASSLENWVDTQYF.

V usage is TRBV19 and J usage is TRBJ1-5; D gene unclear. The CDR3 contains 15 residues. Germline V lookup: CDR1 LNHDA, CDR2 SQIVND (reference sequence). Trimming removed 5 bases at V and 5 bases at J, with 16 bases between. The CDR3 DNA follows: TGTGCCAGTAGTGGGATTGGAGGCGAATATCAGCCCCAGCATTTT. It codes for CASSGIGGEYQPQHF.

This chain connects TRBV18 to TRBJ1-1; D may be TRBD1 (5 bases). The CDR3 runs to 14 residues. The V gene's germline CDR1 is KGHSH and CDR2 LQKENI. The V end was cut by 2 bases, the J end by 1 base, with 8 bases between. The CDR3 reads CASSPGHPNTEAFF. The CDR3 region has the DNA TGTGCCAGCTCACCAGGACACCCGAACACTGAAGCTTTCTTT. Complete variable domain (other parts from reference TRBV18 and TRBJ1-1): NAGVMQNPRHLVRRRGQEARLRCSPMKGHSHVYWYRQLPEEGLKFMVYLQKENIIDESGMPKERFSAEFPKEGPSILRIQQVVRGDSAAYFCASSPGHPNTEAFFGQGTRLTVV.

This rearrangement joins TRBV7-9 to TRBJ2-7, with TRBD2 identical over 14 bases. In germline, CDR1 is SEHNR, CDR2 FQNEAQ (reference sequence). V shed 6 bases, J shed 11 bases, and the junction held 6 bases outside the gene matches. This CDR3 is 13 amino acids long. The CDR3 coding sequence is TGTGCCAGCAGGCCGACTAGCGGGAGGGGGAAGTACTTC. Translation: CASRPTSGRGKYF.

V gene TRBV19 combines with J gene TRBJ1-4; D unresolved. V was shortened by 2 bases and J by 0 bases, with 7 bases between the two germline ends. Germline loops: CDR1 LNHDA, CDR2 SQIVND (reference sequence). The CDR3 length is 15 residues. DNA of the CDR3: TGTGCCAGTAGTATAATGGGCTCAACTAATGAAAAACTGTTTTTT. Translated, it gives CASSIMGSTNEKLFF.

The J gene is TRBJ2-6, the V gene TRBV7-2; D is uncertain. V was trimmed by 5 bases and J by 0 bases, leaving 14 bases between them. In germline, CDR1 is SGHTA, CDR2 FQGNSA. The CDR3 length is 17 residues. In DNA form, the CDR3 reads TGTGCCAGCAGCCCGACTGCCTGGGGCTCTGGGGCCAACGTCCTGACTTTC. Protein sequence: CASSPTAWGSGANVLTF. Full variable domain (rest looked up from reference TRBV7-2 and TRBJ2-6): GAGVSQSPSNKVTEKGKDVELRCDPISGHTALYWYRQSLGQGLEFLIYFQGNSAPDKSGLPSDRFSAERTGGSVSTLTIQRTQQEDSAVYLCASSPTAWGSGANVLTFGAGSRLTVL.

The chain employs TRBV7-9 and TRBJ2-3; tentatively, D is TRBD1 (5 bases). V was cut by 2 bases and J by 5 bases, with 11 bases left in between. CDR3 length equals 14 residues. Germline loops: CDR1 SEHNR, CDR2 FQNEAQ (reference sequence). For the CDR3, the DNA is TGTGCCAGCAGCTTAAAGGGGTTTGGAGATACGCAGTATTTT. It codes for CASSLKGFGDTQYF. Variable domain in full (rest from reference TRBV7-9 and TRBJ2-3): DTGVSQNPRHKITKRGQNVTFRCDPISEHNRLYWYRQTLGQGPEFLTYFQNEAQLEKSRLLSDRFSAERPKGSFSTLEIQRTEQGDSAMYLCASSLKGFGDTQYFGPGTRLTVL.

Only one count was recorded for this clone. The rearrangement uses TRBV18 and TRBJ2-5; D is undetermined. Trimming shortened V by 4 bases and J by 6 bases, and 15 bases separated the two germline ends. Germline CDR1 reads KGHSH; CDR2 reads LQKENI. The CDR3 sequence is 14 residues long. The CDR3 loop reads CASSHTASPQTQYF. As DNA, the CDR3 is TGTGCCAGCTCACACACGGCCTCGCCCCAGACCCAGTACTTC.

The chain employs TRBV15 and TRBJ2-7; D gene unclear. The CDR3 consists of 13 residues. CDR1 and CDR2 from the germline V gene are LNHNV and YYDKDF (reference sequence). Trimming stripped 4 bases from V and 2 bases from J, with 9 bases between. DNA for the CDR3: TGTGCCACCAGCACCTACAAGGCCTACGAGCAGTACTTC. Amino acids: CATSTYKAYEQYF.

V and J are TRBV5-4 and TRBJ2-7, with D tentatively TRBD1 or TRBD2 (6 bases each). The CDR3 runs to 15 residues. Germline CDR1 is SGHNT and CDR2 is YYREEE (reference sequence). Deletions cut 7 bases from V and 3 bases from J, with 20 bases between. The CDR3 region is CASAKPEGGNYEQYF. CDR3 bases: TGTGCCAGCGCGAAGCCGGAGGGGGGAAACTACGAGCAGTACTTC. Looking up the rest from reference TRBV5-4 and TRBJ2-7 gives the full variable domain: ETGVTQSPTHLIKTRGQQVTLRCSSQSGHNTVSWYQQALGQGPQFIFQYYREEENGRGNFPPRFSGLQFPNYSSELNVNALELDDSALYLCASAKPEGGNYEQYFGPGTRLTVT.

This rearrangement joins TRBV9 to TRBJ2-3; 8 bases align to TRBD2. The CDR3 totals 14 residues. CDR1 and CDR2 from the germline V gene are SGDLS and YYNGEE. After removal of 6 bases from V and 1 base from J, the junction contained 4 bases not matched to a gene. Here the CDR3 reads CASTAGRGTDTQYF. Here the CDR3 DNA reads TGTGCCAGCACCGCCGGGAGGGGCACAGATACGCAGTATTTT.

The chain is built from TRBV10-3 and TRBJ2-2; 10 bases agree with TRBD2. Trimming took 4 bases from V and 4 from J; bases not matched to a gene: 0. The germline V gene encodes CDR1 ENHRY and CDR2 SYGVKD. The CDR3 sequence is 14 residues long. Here the CDR3 reads CAISASGSTGELFF. The CDR3, as DNA: TGTGCCATCAGTGCTAGCGGGAGCACCGGGGAGCTGTTTTTT.

This clone was found once. V usage is TRBV24-1 and J usage is TRBJ1-4; tentatively, D is TRBD1 (5 bases). The CDR3 consists of 15 residues. Looked up from germline, CDR1 is KGHDR and CDR2 is SFDVKD. Trimming shortened V by 4 bases and J by 2 bases, and 10 bases separated the two germline ends. The CDR3 DNA is TGTGCCACCAGTGACCCGGGGGGGACTAATGAAAAACTGTTTTTT. Translation: CATSDPGGTNEKLFF.

V gene TRBV20-1 combines with J gene TRBJ2-1, with 8 positions matching TRBD2. Germline CDR1 and CDR2: DFQATT and SNEGSKA (reference sequence). The V and J ends lost 3 bases and 7 bases, in that order; junction bases with no gene match: 5. This CDR3 is built from 13 residues. The CDR3 sequence is CSASPGGRNEQFF. The DNA of the CDR3 is TGCAGTGCTAGTCCGGGAGGGAGGAATGAGCAGTTCTTC.